This entry lists 20 T cell receptor beta chains sequenced from one sample in a study of OX40 agonist ivuxolimab in advanced cancers. Data came from immunoSEQ multiplex PCR; TCRdb stores just in-frame clones and leaves some out. This table has over 45,000 clones, approximately 90% appearing once. Sequenced material: CD4+ or CD8+ T cells sorted from blood, taken in a trial of the OX40 agonist ivuxolimab. The receptors stem from an adult with an advanced solid tumor such as melanoma, head and neck, liver or kidney cancer.

CDR3 protein: CASSYLGGGAQETQYF. The CDR3 DNA reads as TGTGCCAGCAGTTACTTAGGCGGGGGGGCCCAAGAGACCCAGTACTTC. The chain joins TRBV6-5 to TRBJ2-5, with 9 bases that match TRBD2. V trimming: 1 base; J trimming: 1 base; junction bases outside the gene matches: 4. The CDR3 has 16 residues. The germline CDR1 and CDR2 sequences are MNHEY and SVGAGI.

The chain recombines TRBV27 with TRBJ1-2; a weak D match, TRBD1 (5 bases). CDR3 length: 13 amino acids. In germline, CDR1 is MNHEY, CDR2 SMNVEV (reference sequence). With 4 bases removed from V and 3 bases from J, the gap between germline ends came to 9 bases. The CDR3: CASSWGSDYGYTF. CDR3 bases: TGTGCCAGCAGTTGGGGCAGTGACTATGGCTACACCTTC.

CDR3 nucleotide sequence: TGTGCCAGCAGTCAACTAGCGGGAGGGCCCTACGAGCAGTACTTC. It translates to CASSQLAGGPYEQYF. The gene calls are TRBV5-5 and TRBJ2-7, with 13 bases lining up with TRBD2. The J segment lost 2 bases and the V segment lost 5 bases, leaving 4 bases of the junction unmatched. CDR3 length: 15 amino acids. CDR1 and CDR2 (germline): SGHKS, YYEKEE (reference sequence).

J is TRBJ2-7 and V is TRBV9; TRBD2 is a possible D gene (5 bases). The CDR3 sequence is 13 residues long. In germline, CDR1 is SGDLS, CDR2 YYNGEE. The germline V and J ends were trimmed by 0 bases and 6 bases, with 10 bases remaining between them. The CDR3 nucleotides are TGTGCCAGCAGCGTAGTGACTACAAGCGAGCAGTACTTC. It is translated as CASSVVTTSEQYF.

This clone appeared once. The rearrangement uses TRBV27 and TRBJ1-3; D possibly corresponds to TRBD1 (5 bases). V lost 5 bases and J lost 2, with 10 bases in between. The CDR3 totals 14 residues. Per the germline V gene, CDR1 is MNHEY and CDR2 is SMNVEV (reference sequence). The CDR3 loop reads CASSPRGTGNTIYF. As DNA, the CDR3 is TGTGCCAGCAGTCCTCGGGGGACTGGAAACACCATATATTTT.

The rearrangement uses TRBV14 and TRBJ1-2, with D possibly TRBD1 on 5 matching bases. CDR1 and CDR2 from the germline V gene are SGHDN and FVKESK. The ends were cut back, 4 bases at V and 4 bases at J, with 16 bases in the middle. The CDR3 has 15 amino acids. The CDR3 spells CASSPGLPEPYGYTF. CDR3 nucleotides: TGTGCCAGCAGCCCGGGACTCCCGGAGCCCTATGGCTACACCTTC.

The sample holds one count of this clone. V is TRBV15 and J is TRBJ2-7, with 7 bases identical to TRBD1. The CDR3 spans 13 residues. V gave up 6 bases and J gave up 3 bases; unmatched junction bases: 5. Germline V lookup: CDR1 LNHNV, CDR2 YYDKDF (reference sequence). CDR3 region: CATRTGRDYEQYF. As DNA, the CDR3 is TGTGCCACCAGGACAGGGAGAGACTACGAGCAGTACTTC.

This chain uses TRBV28 with TRBJ2-1; no clear D. There are 15 residues in the CDR3. V lost 3 bases and J lost 2, with 11 bases in between. Germline V gives CDR1 MDHEN, CDR2 SYDVKM. CDR3 region: CASSFLSATYNEQFF. In DNA form, the CDR3 reads TGTGCCAGCAGTTTTTTGAGCGCCACCTACAATGAGCAGTTCTTC. Combining the CDR3 with reference TRBV28 and TRBJ2-1 gives the whole variable domain DVKVTQSSRYLVKRTGEKVFLECVQDMDHENMFWYRQDPGLGLRLIYFSYDVKMKEKGDIPEGYSVSREKKERFSLILESASTNQTSMYLCASSFLSATYNEQFFGPGTRLTVL.

This sequence joins TRBV11-2 and TRBJ2-5, with 7 bases lining up with TRBD2. The CDR3 sequence is 14 residues long. V trimming: 1 base; J trimming: 7 bases; junction bases outside the gene matches: 6. The germline V gene has CDR1 SGHAT and CDR2 FQNNGV. This CDR3 reads CASSLGGLGSTQYF. CDR3 nucleotide sequence: TGTGCCAGCAGCTTAGGTGGACTAGGGTCGACCCAGTACTTC.

This clone was counted only a few times. V is TRBV6-6 and J is TRBJ1-6, with a possible D match to TRBD1 (5 bases). This CDR3 has 16 amino acids. Germline-derived CDR1 and CDR2 are MNHNY and SVGAGI (reference sequence). Trimming shortened V by 2 bases and J by 8 bases, and 16 bases separated the two germline ends. The CDR3 nucleotides read TGTGCCAGCAGTTACACGGCCGGGGGTGCGCATTCACCCCTCCACTTT. Residues: CASSYTAGGAHSPLHF.

This chain joins TRBV5-6 and TRBJ2-5; D gene ambiguous. The CDR3 runs 11 residues. Trimming pared 1 base from V and 2 bases from J, leaving 0 bases between. Germline values: CDR1 SGHDT, CDR2 YYEEEE. DNA of the CDR3: TGTGCCAGCAGCTTGCAAGAGACCCAGTACTTC. This translates into CASSLQETQYF.

The genes are TRBV19 and TRBJ2-7; D uncertain. The germline gives CDR1 LNHDA, CDR2 SQIVND (reference sequence). This CDR3 region has 17 residues. V dropped 2 bases and J dropped 0 bases, with 17 bases sitting between them. Here the CDR3 reads CASSITLITLSSYEQYF. DNA for the CDR3: TGTGCCAGTAGTATAACCCTGATTACCTTAAGCTCCTACGAGCAGTACTTC.

This chain connects TRBV11-2 to TRBJ1-1; perhaps TRBD1 as D (5 bases). V was shortened by 2 bases and J by 3 bases, with 10 bases between the two germline ends. The CDR3 spans 14 residues. Germline V gene lookup returns CDR1 SGHAT and CDR2 FQNNGV. CDR3: CASSLSRDYTEAFF. The CDR3 nucleotides are TGTGCCAGCAGCTTATCCAGGGACTACACTGAAGCTTTCTTT.

The V call is TRBV6-1, the J call TRBJ2-7, with D hard to call. This CDR3 has 11 residues. Per the germline V gene, CDR1 is MNHNS and CDR2 is SASEGT. Deletions cut 3 bases from V and 6 bases from J, with 6 bases between. For the CDR3, the DNA is TGTGCCAGCAGTGAGGGGTTCGAGCAGTACTTC. Residues: CASSEGFEQYF.

This rearrangement joins TRBV6-5 to TRBJ2-5, with TRBD1 as a possible D gene (6 bases). Germline CDR1 is MNHEY and CDR2 is SVGAGI. With 8 bases removed from V and 0 bases from J, the gap between germline ends came to 13 bases. This CDR3 comprises 14 residues. The chain's CDR3 is CASGGQGYQETQYF. In DNA form, the CDR3 reads TGTGCCAGCGGGGGCCAGGGCTACCAAGAGACCCAGTACTTC.

V usage is TRBV2 and J usage is TRBJ1-5; the D is unclear. The germline V gene encodes CDR1 SNHLY and CDR2 FYNNEI. The CDR3 consists of 15 residues. V was cut by 0 bases and J by 4 bases, with 10 bases left in between. For the CDR3, the DNA is TGTGCCAGCAGTGAAGCAACAGTTAATAATCAGCCCCAGCATTTT. Translated: CASSEATVNNQPQHF.

The chain joins TRBV6-5 to TRBJ2-1; D is unresolved. The CDR3 has 13 amino acids. Germline V gene data show CDR1 as MNHEY and CDR2 as SVGAGI. The V gene lost 0 bases and the J gene lost 9 bases, with 9 bases spanning the gap. The CDR3 DNA follows: TGTGCCAGCAGTTACTCGATAGGAAGTGAGCAGTTCTTC. It specifies CASSYSIGSEQFF.

The chain carries TRBV5-5 and TRBJ2-5, with TRBD1 matching 7 bases. The J segment lost 4 bases and the V segment lost 1 base, leaving 13 bases of the junction unmatched. There are 17 residues in the CDR3. Germline assignment: CDR1 SGHKS and CDR2 YYEKEE (reference sequence). CDR3 region: CASSLFPGDSLGETQYF. The CDR3 DNA is TGTGCCAGCAGCTTGTTCCCTGGGGACAGCCTCGGAGAGACCCAGTACTTC.

J is TRBJ2-5 and V is TRBV27; no reliable D call. V was shortened by 5 bases and J by 5 bases, with 12 bases between the two germline ends. This CDR3 is 13 amino acids long. Germline V gives CDR1 MNHEY, CDR2 SMNVEV (reference sequence). The chain's CDR3 is CASSLDNGETQYF. The CDR3 coding sequence is TGTGCCAGCAGTCTCGATAACGGGGAGACCCAGTACTTC.

The chain uses TRBV30 and TRBJ2-7; D is ambiguous. This CDR3 spans 14 amino acids. Looked up from germline, CDR1 is GTSNPN and CDR2 is SVGIG (reference sequence). Between the trimmed V and J ends, which lost 1 base and 3 bases, there was a span of 13 bases. CDR3 protein: CAWSARNKDYEQYF. As DNA, the CDR3 is TGTGCCTGGAGTGCCCGTAACAAGGACTACGAGCAGTACTTC.